The clone carrying this T cell receptor beta chain was seen repeatedly, ten times or more. Its antigen is not identified. This specimen belongs to a study of T cells after posttransplantation cyclophosphamide. Study-wide results and limits: Recipient CMV seropositivity and CMV reactivation strongly tracked TRB clonality. Tissue-infiltrating T cells from skin or gut overlapped little with blood T cells. Later blood repertoires were often dominated by clones from the donor CD8+ memory compartment.

Busulfan-fludarabine conditioning, marrow transplant, and cyclophosphamide on days +3 and +4 were administered. Using immunoSEQ multiplex PCR, the repertoire was profiled, and TCRdb retains in-frame clones only, with some absent. The sample includes around 26,000 clones, none of them occurring once. The length of the CDR3 is 14 residues. V dropped 0 bases and J dropped 8 bases, with 13 bases sitting between them. Germline loops: CDR1 MGHRA, CDR2 YSYEKL. The receptor comes from a male patient in his late teens or twenties who received an allogeneic stem cell transplant from a related donor, was CMV-positive, and had no GVHD. Certain T cells may be donor cells from the graft. The chain combines TRBV4-1 with TRBJ1-2; D gene uncertain. This specimen was PBMCs, taken after allogeneic stem cell transplant with posttransplant cyclophosphamide. This chain's CDR3 is CASSQDEAPTGYTF. CDR3 in DNA: TGCGCCAGCAGCCAAGATGAGGCCCCTACGGGCTACACCTTC.